This record covers a single TCR beta chain. Its antigen is still unknown. Being one base from a much bigger clone, this may be a read error. From about 0.4 ug of RNA, a library with molecular barcoded alpha/delta and beta/gamma adaptors was made. One entry per CDR3 protein results from TCRdb running MiXCR on the reads. The profile shows about 58,000 distinct CDR3 sequences, roughly 12% of them singletons. This specimen comes from a study of read filtering for tumor transcriptome and immune sequencing. Study outcomes and limitations: Sorted CD138-negative bone marrow cells were not purified T cells.

Germline-derived CDR1 and CDR2 are MDHEN and SYDVKM. The CDR3 runs 14 residues. This TCR was recovered from a donor aged 40 or older with multiple myeloma. Sample: a population of CD138-negative cells sorted from bone marrow. V gene TRBV28 combines with J gene TRBJ2-1; D is ambiguous. The CDR3 DNA reads as TGTGCCAGCGACGCCGACGGCCTTCTCAATGAGCGGTTCTTC. It encodes CASDADGLLNERFF.